This T cell receptor (beta chain) originates from a study of Tregs in tolerant kidney transplant recipients. Clones were read by immunoSEQ multiplex PCR, and TCRdb kept only the in-frame ones, dropping some. The profile shows about 77,000 clones, about 98% of them singletons. The sequence came from a human donor who received a combined kidney and bone marrow transplant. This specimen was CD4+ T cells from blood, taken before the transplant.

DNA for the CDR3: TGCGCCAGCAGCTTAAACAGGGGGCCGTGGGGCTACACCTTC. This translates into CASSLNRGPWGYTF. This sequence joins TRBV5-1 and TRBJ1-2; 9 bases map to TRBD1. V was clipped by 2 bases and J by 8 bases; unmatched bases: 7. CDR1 is SGHRS, CDR2 YFSETQ, per germline. This CDR3 region has 14 residues.